This T cell receptor (beta chain) was sequenced for a study of cytomegalovirus exposure and HLA in healthy donors. The CDR3 contains 14 residues. Germline V CDR1 and CDR2: SNHLY, FYNNEI. V dropped 0 bases and J dropped 11 bases, with 13 bases sitting between them. The table came from immunoSEQ multiplex PCR; TCRdb's copy has only in-frame clones and leaves some out. Seen here are 200,000 to 250,000 clones, roughly 84% observed once, and the top ten hold 2% to 2.5%. The sample comprised PBMCs. The receptor was derived from a woman under 30 in good health and CMV-seropositive. The chain joins TRBV2 to TRBJ1-4, with D hard to call. Here the CDR3 reads CASSEARIERKLFF. In nucleotides, the CDR3 is TGTGCCAGCAGTGAAGCGCGGATCGAACGGAAACTGTTTTTT.